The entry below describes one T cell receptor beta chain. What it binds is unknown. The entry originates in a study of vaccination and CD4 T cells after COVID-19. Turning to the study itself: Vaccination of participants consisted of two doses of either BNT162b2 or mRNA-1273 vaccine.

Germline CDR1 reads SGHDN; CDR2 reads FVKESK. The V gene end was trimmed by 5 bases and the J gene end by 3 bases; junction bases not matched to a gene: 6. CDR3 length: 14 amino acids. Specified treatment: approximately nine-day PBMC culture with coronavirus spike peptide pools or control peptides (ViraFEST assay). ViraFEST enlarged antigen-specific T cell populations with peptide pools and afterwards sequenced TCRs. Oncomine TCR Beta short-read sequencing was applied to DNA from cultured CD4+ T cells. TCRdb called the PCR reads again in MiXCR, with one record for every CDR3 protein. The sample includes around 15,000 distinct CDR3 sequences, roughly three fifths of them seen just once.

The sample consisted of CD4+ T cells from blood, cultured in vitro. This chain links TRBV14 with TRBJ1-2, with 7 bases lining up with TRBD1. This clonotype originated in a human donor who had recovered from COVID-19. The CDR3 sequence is CASSSQGSDYGYTF. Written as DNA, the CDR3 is TGTGCCAGCAGCTCACAGGGGAGTGACTATGGCTACACCTTC.